This T cell receptor beta chain is from a study of cytomegalovirus exposure and HLA in healthy donors. The study's findings and limits: Cytomegalovirus association was listed for 150 or so TCR beta chains.

V was clipped by 4 bases and J by 2 bases, with 12 bases between them. Looked up from germline, CDR1 is GTSNPN and CDR2 is SVGIG (reference sequence). There are 13 residues in the CDR3. This table comes from immunoSEQ multiplex PCR, and its TCRdb copy is limited to in-frame clones, with some not included. The table lists 100,000 to 150,000 clones, roughly 94% of them singletons, with 1% to 1.5% in the top ten. This clone was seen once. What it binds is unknown. The source of this sequence is a woman aged 18 to 35 in good health and CMV-seronegative. The sequencing sample was made of PBMCs. The chain combines TRBV30 with TRBJ2-7, with D maybe TRBD2 (6 bases). CDR3 nucleotide sequence: TGTGCCTGGATGGGGAGGTTCCCCTACGAGCAGTACTTC. Translation gives CAWMGRFPYEQYF.